This T cell receptor beta chain was profiled in a study of Ad26.COV2.S vaccination and SARS-CoV-2 variants. This sample's treatment: 15 to 20 received Ad26.COV2.S at low or high dose, single or two shots; about 5 received placebo; per-sample allocation not given. Sampling was done on day 63 after the first vaccine or placebo injection. Germline assignment: CDR1 MNHNS and CDR2 SASEGT. V was trimmed by 2 bases and J by 5 bases, leaving 13 bases between them. This CDR3 region has 15 residues. Generated by immunoSEQ multiplex PCR, the TCRdb table keeps only in-frame clones and is missing some. Of 300,000 to 400,000 clones detected, around 89% appear once; the ten largest clones hold under 6%.

Material: peripheral blood, obtained in a trial of Ad26.COV2.S vaccine versus placebo. The chain couples TRBV6-1 to TRBJ1-5; D call uncertain. This clonotype originated in a person between 18 and 65 years old who received the Ad26.COV2.S COVID-19 vaccine or a placebo. The DNA of the CDR3 is TGTGCCAGCAGTGAAACCCCCGGAGGGCATCAGCCCCAGCATTTT. It translates to CASSETPGGHQPQHF.